The rows below give T cell receptor beta chains drawn from one sample of a study of human T cells and chemical hapten exposure. TCRdb independently ran MiXCR on the RACE reads; one entry per CDR3 protein. The data show about 120,000 distinct CDR3 sequences, roughly an eighth seen once. The sequenced sample was whole blood, obtained in connection with sensitization to the hapten diphenylcyclopropenone (DPC). Receptor source: a man aged 18 to 35 with alopecia areata. Some clones in this sample may be carry-over from other donors' samples. Both conserved end residues are part of each CDR3. Each record gives: D gene, CDR3 length, clone size, J gene, V gene, CDR3 DNA, CDR3 protein. A D gene is named only where the DNA matches it firmly. Clone size is given for some rows only: seen once, a few or many times, or a class if the clone is expanded.

TRBD1 | 15 | - | TRBJ2-1 | TRBV12-3/TRBV12-4 | TGTGCCAGCAGCCAGACAGGGGGCCCTTCAAATGAGCAGTTCTTC | CASSQTGGPSNEQFF
- | 13 | - | TRBJ2-3 | TRBV18 | TGTGCCAGCTACACGACAGGAACAGATACGCAGTATTTT | CASYTTGTDTQYF
- | 16 | - | TRBJ2-3 | TRBV28 | TGTGCCAGCAGTCCCATGAGCGGACCTGGGACAGATACGCAGTATTTT | CASSPMSGPGTDTQYF
- | 15 | few | TRBJ2-3 | TRBV6-4 | TGTGCCAGCAGTGACATGGGGACGGCTACAGATACGCAGTATTTT | CASSDMGTATDTQYF
- | 15 | - | TRBJ1-3 | TRBV4-1 | TGCGCCAGCAGCCGGGCAGGGGTGTTTGGAAACACCATATATTTT | CASSRAGVFGNTIYF
- | 13 | - | TRBJ2-7 | TRBV10-1 | TGCGCCAGCAGTGAGTCGGAGCGGGCGCAGCAGTACTTC | CASSESERAQQYF
- | 13 | - | TRBJ2-7 | TRBV12-3/TRBV12-4 | TGTGCCAGCAGCACAGGAGTCTCCTACGAGCAGTACTTC | CASSTGVSYEQYF
- | 14 | few | TRBJ2-1 | TRBV6-5 | TGTGCCAGCAGTCTTCTGGGGCCCGGCAATGAGCAGTTCTTC | CASSLLGPGNEQFF
- | 15 | few | TRBJ2-2 | TRBV7-3 | TGTGCCAGCAGCTTATTACAGGGCCCTACCGGGGAGCTGTTTTTT | CASSLLQGPTGELFF
- | 16 | few | TRBJ2-3 | TRBV5-6 | TGTGCCAGCAGCCCATCCGGGACCCGTAGGGGAGATACGCAGTATTTT | CASSPSGTRRGDTQYF
TRBD2 | 19 | few | TRBJ2-1 | TRBV7-2 | TGTGCCAGCAGCTTGGACCAAGCCCGCCTAGCGGGGGAGATCAATGAGCAGTTCTTC | CASSLDQARLAGEINEQFF
TRBD1 | 16 | - | TRBJ1-3 | TRBV2 | TGTGCCAGCAGTGAACGGGGGACAGCCTCTGGAAACACCATATATTTT | CASSERGTASGNTIYF
TRBD2 | 13 | - | TRBJ2-4 | TRBV29-1 | TGCAGCGCGGGCGGGGGGCGAGACGGCATTCAGTACTTC | CSAGGGRDGIQYF
TRBD1 | 16 | - | TRBJ1-1 | TRBV11-3 | TGTGCCAGCAGCCCAGGACAGGGCCGCATGAACACTGAAGCTTTCTTT | CASSPGQGRMNTEAFF
- | 17 | few | TRBJ1-4 | TRBV27 | TGTGCCAGCAGTTCAACAGGGTCGGGGTTTGTTAGTGAAAAACTGTTTTTT | CASSSTGSGFVSEKLFF
- | 12 | many | TRBJ1-6 | TRBV11-2 | TGTGCCAGCAGCTTTTGGAATTCACCCCTCCACTTT | CASSFWNSPLHF
TRBD1 | 17 | few | TRBJ2-2 | TRBV4-3 | TGCGCCAGCAGCCAAGATGGGACAGGGGGCTTTCACGGGGAGCTGTTTTTT | CASSQDGTGGFHGELFF
TRBD2 | 16 | - | TRBJ2-3 | TRBV7-2 | TGTGCCAGCAGCTTAGCCGGGGGGGGCAGCACAGATACGCAGTATTTT | CASSLAGGGSTDTQYF
- | 15 | - | TRBJ2-1 | TRBV11-2 | TGTGCCAGCAGCTCAGATCTTGGGGCCCACGTGAAGCAGTTCTTC | CASSSDLGAHVKQFF
- | 13 | - | TRBJ2-7 | TRBV20-1 | TGCAGTGCTAGTGCACCCGGACTATCCGAGCAGTACTTC | CSASAPGLSEQYF
- | 14 | few | TRBJ1-2 | TRBV29-1 | TGCAGCGGGGCGAGTGGGGTAGGACCCTATGGCTACACCTTC | CSGASGVGPYGYTF
TRBD2 | 19 | - | TRBJ2-3 | TRBV18 | TGTGCCAGCTCACCCTTGTCGATAGCGGGGTTATCTAGCACAGATACGCAGTATTTT | CASSPLSIAGLSSTDTQYF
TRBD2 | 15 | - | TRBJ2-5 | TRBV5-6 | TGTGCCAGCAGCTTGGCCGCTAGCGGGGTTGAGACCCAGTACTTC | CASSLAASGVETQYF
TRBD1 | 13 | many | TRBJ2-1 | TRBV7-9 | TGTGCCAGCAGCTCCGACAGGGTTAATGAGCAGTTCTTC | CASSSDRVNEQFF
TRBD1 | 13 | few | TRBJ2-7 | TRBV2 | TGTGCCACCGAGACAGGGAGCTCCTACGAGCAGTACTTC | CATETGSSYEQYF
TRBD1 | 13 | few | TRBJ1-1 | TRBV25-1 | TGTGCCAGCGTTACAGGGGCGAACACTGAAGCTTTCTTT | CASVTGANTEAFF
- | 15 | - | TRBJ2-1 | TRBV11-2 | TGTGCCAGCAGCCCGACCCGGACTATTTACGATGAGCAGTTCTTC | CASSPTRTIYDEQFF
TRBD1 | 17 | - | TRBJ2-7 | TRBV18 | TGTGCCAGCTCCAAAACCGGGACAGGGTACCTATCCTACGAGCAGTACTTC | CASSKTGTGYLSYEQYF
- | 16 | - | TRBJ2-3 | TRBV4-1 | TGCGCCAGCAGCCAAGCCCCAGGGAGAGTCGCAGATACGCAGTATTTT | CASSQAPGRVADTQYF
- | 18 | few | TRBJ1-6 | TRBV3-1 | TGTGCCAGCAGCCAAGATGGGGCAGTATACTCCTATAATTCACCCCTCCACTTT | CASSQDGAVYSYNSPLHF
- | 11 | - | TRBJ2-6 | TRBV28 | TGTGGAAGCTCTGGGGCCAACGTCCTGACTTTC | CGSSGANVLTF
- | 14 | many | TRBJ2-5 | TRBV28 | TGTGCCAGCAGTTTAAGGCGGGACCAAGAGACCCAGTACTTC | CASSLRRDQETQYF
- | 15 | - | TRBJ2-3 | TRBV7-3 | TGTGCCAGCAGCAAACAGGGATCTAGCACAGATACGCAGTATTTT | CASSKQGSSTDTQYF
TRBD2 | 16 | few | TRBJ2-4 | TRBV7-2 | TGTGCCAGCAGCTTAAGCGGGGGGAGGTCCAAAAACATTCAGTACTTC | CASSLSGGRSKNIQYF
- | 15 | - | TRBJ1-4 | TRBV6-1 | TGTGCCAGCATGAAACAGGGATCAACTAATGAAAAACTGTTTTTT | CASMKQGSTNEKLFF
- | 14 | - | TRBJ1-1 | TRBV20-1 | TGCAGTGCTACATCATGGACAGCAAACACTGAAGCTTTCTTT | CSATSWTANTEAFF
TRBD1 | 15 | - | TRBJ2-5 | TRBV11-3 | TGTGCCAGCAGCTTAGGATCAGGGGGCGGCGAGACCCAGTACTTC | CASSLGSGGGETQYF
TRBD1 | 13 | - | TRBJ1-3 | TRBV29-1 | TGCAGCGCCCGACCGACAGGGGGAAACACCATATATTTT | CSARPTGGNTIYF
- | 14 | - | TRBJ1-4 | TRBV6-5 | TGTGCCAGCAGTGCTACGGTGTTTAATGAAAAACTGTTTTTT | CASSATVFNEKLFF
- | 15 | - | TRBJ2-1 | TRBV4-3 | TGCGCCAGCAGCCAAGGCCCTGCGCCCAGCAATGAGCAGTTCTTC | CASSQGPAPSNEQFF
- | 14 | - | TRBJ2-5 | TRBV29-1 | TGCAGCCCCCTCCTCGGGCAGGGCGGCGAGACCCAGTACTTC | CSPLLGQGGETQYF